The sequence of this T cell receptor (beta chain) was determined in a study of cytomegalovirus exposure and HLA in healthy donors. Findings and caveats of the study: Per a later analysis, 15,000 to 20,000 TCR beta sequences showed association with HLA alleles at 0.05 false discovery rate.

With respect to this clone: No antigen is known for it.

Primers for the PCR totalled 60 Vbeta and 13 Jbeta. Only in-frame clones appear in the TCRdb table, and some are missing; sequencing was by immunoSEQ multiplex PCR. In the table there are roughly 160,000 clones, under 85% of which are singletons. The CDR3 is made up of 12 amino acids. Germline V lookup: CDR1 MNHEY, CDR2 SMNVEV (reference sequence). This clonotype was sampled from a woman in her thirties in good health and CMV-seronegative. The chain uses TRBV27 and TRBJ2-5; D tentatively fits TRBD1 or TRBD2 (5 bases each). TRBJ2-7 explains the end of the DNA better; the J call may be wrong. Sequenced: PBMCs. The CDR3 sequence is CASSLRGHEQYF. In DNA form, the CDR3 reads TGTGCCAGCAGTTTACGGGGACACGAGCAGTACTTC.